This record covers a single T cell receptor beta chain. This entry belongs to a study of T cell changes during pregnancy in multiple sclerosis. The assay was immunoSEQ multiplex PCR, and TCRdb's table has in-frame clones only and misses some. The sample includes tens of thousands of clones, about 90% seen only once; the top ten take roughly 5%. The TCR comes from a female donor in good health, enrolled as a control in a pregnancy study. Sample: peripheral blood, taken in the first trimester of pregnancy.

CDR3 in amino acids: CASNLQGSLGEAFF. The DNA for the CDR3 is TGTGCCAGCAACCTACAGGGTTCTTTAGGTGAAGCTTTCTTT. The chain links TRBV7-2 to TRBJ1-1; maybe TRBD1 (6 bases). CDR1 is SGHTA, CDR2 FQGNSA, per germline. V was pared by 7 bases and J by 7 bases, with 19 bases between. The CDR3 sequence is 14 residues long.